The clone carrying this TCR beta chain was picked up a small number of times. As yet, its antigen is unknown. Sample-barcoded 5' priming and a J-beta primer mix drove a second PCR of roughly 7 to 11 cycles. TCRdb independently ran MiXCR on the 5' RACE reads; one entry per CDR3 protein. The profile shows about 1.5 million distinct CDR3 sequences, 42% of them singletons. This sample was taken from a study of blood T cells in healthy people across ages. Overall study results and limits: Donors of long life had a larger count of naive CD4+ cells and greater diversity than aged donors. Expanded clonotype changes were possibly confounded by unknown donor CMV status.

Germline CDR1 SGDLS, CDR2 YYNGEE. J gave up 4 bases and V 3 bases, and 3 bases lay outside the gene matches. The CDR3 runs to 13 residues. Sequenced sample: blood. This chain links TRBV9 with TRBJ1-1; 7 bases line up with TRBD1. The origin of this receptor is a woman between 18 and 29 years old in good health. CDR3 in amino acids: CASSGRQGTEAFF. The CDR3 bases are TGTGCCAGCAGCGGCCGACAGGGCACTGAAGCTTTCTTT.